These T cell receptor beta chains were read from a single sample in a study of cytomegalovirus exposure and HLA in healthy donors. Clones were sequenced by immunoSEQ multiplex PCR, and TCRdb holds only the in-frame ones, with some missing. The table has about 200,000 clones, roughly 88% seen once. The sample consisted of PBMCs. These receptors all come from a woman aged 25 to 39 in good health and CMV-seropositive. Each CDR3 is given with its conserved first and last residue. The D gene is left open where the match is weak. Size values are once, few and many counts, or a class for expanded clones, and some rows have none.

V gene	D gene	clone size	J gene	CDR3 protein	CDR3 DNA
TRBV2	NA	NA	TRBJ1-1	CASSPDRPRIFF	TGTGCCAGCAGCCCCGACAGGCCCCGGATTTTCTTT
TRBV2	NA	NA	TRBJ2-7	CASHRNPYEQYF	TGTGCCAGTCACAGGAACCCCTACGAGCAGTACTTC
TRBV18	TRBD1	NA	TRBJ2-7	CASSLQGATGDEQYF	TGTGCCAGCTCACTGCAGGGGGCGACAGGGGACGAGCAGTACTTC
TRBV10-3	TRBD1	NA	TRBJ1-1	CAISGRDRVAEAFF	TGTGCCATCAGTGGCCGGGACAGGGTTGCTGAAGCTTTCTTT
TRBV6-5	TRBD2	NA	TRBJ2-3	CASSYGGGRVTDTQYF	TGTGCCAGCAGTTACGGTGGCGGGAGGGTCACAGATACGCAGTATTTT
TRBV9	TRBD1	NA	TRBJ1-4	CASSSSGTGSEKLFF	TGTGCCAGCAGCTCGTCCGGGACAGGGTCTGAAAAACTGTTTTTT
TRBV19	NA	NA	TRBJ1-2	CASSIGSDSRYGYTF	TGTGCCAGTAGTATAGGATCTGACAGTCGTTATGGCTACACCTTC
TRBV7-9	TRBD1	NA	TRBJ1-1	CASSLIGTGTGTEAFF	TGTGCCAGCAGCCTAATCGGGACAGGGACTGGCACTGAAGCTTTCTTT
TRBV6-4	NA	NA	TRBJ2-7	CASSKRTGDYEQYF	TGTGCCAGCAGTAAACGGACTGGAGACTACGAGCAGTACTTC
TRBV7-6	NA	NA	TRBJ2-7	CASSLDSNSYEQYF	TGTGCCAGCAGCCTAGACAGTAACTCCTACGAGCAGTACTTC
TRBV6-5	NA	many	TRBJ2-7	CASSRTVYEQYF	TGTGCCAGCAGTCGGACAGTTTACGAGCAGTACTTC
TRBV28	NA	few	TRBJ1-4	CASSITAENEKLFF	TGTGCCAGCAGTATAACAGCGGAAAATGAAAAACTGTTTTTT
TRBV5-1	TRBD1	NA	TRBJ1-1	CASTLGDRAEAFF	TGCGCCAGCACCCTTGGTGACAGGGCCGAAGCTTTCTTT
TRBV11-3	NA	NA	TRBJ2-7	CASSLAVSYEQYF	TGTGCCAGCAGCTTAGCGGTCTCCTACGAGCAGTACTTC
TRBV5-4	NA	NA	TRBJ2-1	CASSLGRTIPYTDEQFF	TGTGCCAGCAGCTTGGGCCGGACTATCCCCTACACGGATGAGCAGTTCTTC
TRBV7-2	TRBD1	NA	TRBJ2-2	CASSPWDRETGELFF	TGTGCCAGCAGCCCATGGGACAGGGAGACCGGGGAGCTGTTTTTT
TRBV27	TRBD2	NA	TRBJ2-2	CASSPLLSGRPGELFF	TGTGCCAGCAGCCCTCTGCTTAGCGGGAGACCCGGGGAGCTGTTTTTT
TRBV5-6	NA	NA	TRBJ2-5	CASNPPGQETQYF	TGTGCCAGCAACCCACCGGGACAAGAGACCCAGTACTTC
TRBV18	TRBD1	NA	TRBJ1-5	CASSPGQGNQPQHF	TGTGCCAGCTCCCCGGGACAGGGCAATCAGCCCCAGCATTTT
TRBV28	NA	NA	TRBJ2-5	CASSEDPGRKTQYF	TGTGCCAGCAGTGAAGACCCTGGGAGGAAGACCCAGTACTTC
TRBV5-4	TRBD1	NA	TRBJ1-2	CASREPGGGYGYTF	TGTGCCAGCAGAGAACCAGGGGGCGGTTATGGCTACACCTTC
TRBV2	NA	many	TRBJ2-7	CASSPPAGTLVIEQYF	TGTGCCAGCAGTCCTCCTGCGGGGACCCTAGTGATCGAGCAGTACTTC
TRBV5-4	NA	NA	TRBJ1-1	CASQTEAQNTEAFF	TGTGCCAGTCAGACAGAGGCCCAGAACACTGAAGCTTTCTTT
TRBV28	TRBD1	NA	TRBJ1-5	CASSPPGDSYQPQHF	TGTGCCAGCAGTCCTCCCGGGGACAGTTATCAGCCCCAGCATTTT
TRBV5-6	NA	NA	TRBJ2-7	CASSLGASAGYEQYF	TGTGCCAGCAGCCTGGGGGCTTCGGCGGGATACGAGCAGTACTTC
TRBV6-5	NA	NA	TRBJ1-1	CASKVQGMNTEAFF	TGTGCCAGCAAAGTACAGGGAATGAACACTGAAGCTTTCTTT
TRBV4-1	TRBD2	NA	TRBJ2-2	CASSHPAGAPGELFF	TGCGCCAGCAGCCACCCAGCGGGAGCCCCCGGGGAGCTGTTTTTT
TRBV5-1	TRBD2	NA	TRBJ2-1	CASSLEGSGRDEQFF	TGCGCCAGCAGCCTTGAGGGCAGCGGGAGGGATGAGCAGTTCTTC
TRBV5-1	TRBD1	NA	TRBJ1-1	CASSLEGQGWTEAFF	TGCGCCAGCAGCTTGGAGGGACAGGGTTGGACTGAAGCTTTCTTT
TRBV5-1	NA	NA	TRBJ1-3	CASSLASGTPGNTIYF	TGCGCCAGCAGCTTGGCCTCCGGGACACCTGGAAACACCATATATTTT
TRBV19	NA	NA	TRBJ1-4	CASSMPQNPTNEKLFF	TGTGCCAGTAGTATGCCACAGAATCCAACTAATGAAAAACTGTTTTTT
TRBV6-5	NA	NA	TRBJ2-1	CASTRGPGDEQFF	TGTGCCAGCACCCGGGGACCGGGGGATGAGCAGTTCTTC
TRBV10-3	TRBD2	NA	TRBJ2-5	CAISENRAGEAETQYF	TGTGCCATCAGTGAAAATCGAGCGGGAGAGGCAGAGACCCAGTACTTC
TRBV30	TRBD1	once	TRBJ1-5	CAWSVPGTALSNQPQHF	TGTGCCTGGAGTGTACCCGGGACAGCCCTTAGCAATCAGCCCCAGCATTTT
TRBV7-9	NA	NA	TRBJ1-1	CAIRGNTEAFF	TGTGCCATTCGCGGGAACACTGAAGCTTTCTTT
TRBV21-1	NA	NA	TRBJ1-5	CASSKVGRGLGNQPQHF	TGTGCCAGCAGCAAAGTAGGGCGGGGGTTGGGGAATCAGCCCCAGCATTTT
TRBV4-2	TRBD2	NA	TRBJ2-2	CASSQASGRTGELFF	TGTGCCAGCAGCCAGGCTAGCGGGAGGACGGGGGAGCTGTTTTTT
TRBV5-4	TRBD1	NA	TRBJ2-1	CASSMDRGGEQFF	TGTGCCAGCAGCATGGACAGGGGAGGTGAGCAGTTCTTC
TRBV19	NA	NA	TRBJ1-5	CASTAGQLNLPQHF	TGTGCCAGTACCGCCGGACAGCTCAATTTGCCCCAGCATTTT
TRBV4-1	TRBD1	NA	TRBJ1-5	CASSQWDRGSNQPQHF	TGCGCCAGCAGCCAATGGGACAGGGGGAGCAATCAGCCCCAGCATTTT
TRBV7-2	TRBD1	NA	TRBJ1-4	CASSLALLRGGGEKLFF	TGTGCCAGCAGCTTAGCGCTACTTAGAGGGGGCGGTGAAAAACTGTTTTTT
TRBV6-1	TRBD1	once	TRBJ1-2	CASRTTGQPNYGYTF	TGTGCCAGCAGAACGACGGGACAGCCTAACTATGGCTACACCTTC
TRBV5-1	TRBD1	NA	TRBJ2-1	CASSPRQGTNEQFF	TGCGCCAGCAGCCCTAGACAGGGGACTAATGAGCAGTTCTTC
TRBV19	NA	NA	TRBJ1-1	CASRWVGENTEAFF	TGTGCCAGTAGGTGGGTAGGGGAGAACACTGAAGCTTTCTTT
TRBV5-1	NA	NA	TRBJ2-3	CASTVGGSSTDTQYF	TGCGCCAGCACCGTAGGCGGATCTAGCACAGATACGCAGTATTTT
TRBV5-6	TRBD1	NA	TRBJ2-4	CASSSSGQGVSIQYF	TGTGCCAGCAGCTCGTCGGGACAGGGAGTCTCTATTCAGTACTTC
TRBV2	NA	NA	TRBJ2-2	CASSDRVAGELFF	TGTGCCAGCAGTGATCGGGTGGCCGGGGAGCTGTTTTTT
TRBV28	TRBD1	NA	TRBJ1-2	CASRSTGTGYGYTF	TGTGCCAGCAGGTCAACCGGGACAGGGTATGGCTACACCTTC
TRBV7-9	NA	few	TRBJ2-1	CASRDRDTPYNEQFF	TGTGCCAGCAGGGACCGGGACACGCCCTACAATGAGCAGTTCTTC
TRBV18	NA	NA	TRBJ2-7	CASSPAGSPYEQYF	TGTGCCAGCTCACCGGCAGGGTCCCCCTACGAGCAGTACTTC
TRBV25-1	NA	NA	TRBJ1-2	CASSRGGDRYGYTF	TGTGCCAGCAGTAGAGGGGGGGATCGCTATGGCTACACCTTC
TRBV4-1	NA	NA	TRBJ2-1	CASSQTHGYNEQFF	TGCGCCAGCAGCCAGACTCATGGGTACAATGAGCAGTTCTTC
TRBV7-8	TRBD1	NA	TRBJ2-7	CASSVPGQGYEQYF	TGTGCCAGCAGTGTCCCGGGACAGGGGTACGAGCAGTACTTC
TRBV7-9	NA	NA	TRBJ2-7	CASSFKGGEQYF	TGTGCCAGCAGCTTCAAGGGAGGCGAGCAGTACTTC
TRBV9	NA	NA	TRBJ2-2	CASSVYGAGTGELFF	TGTGCCAGCAGCGTATATGGGGCCGGCACCGGGGAGCTGTTTTTT
TRBV30	TRBD1	NA	TRBJ1-3	CASLYRGLAGNTIYF	TGTGCCTCCTTATACAGGGGACTTGCTGGAAACACCATATATTTT
TRBV30	NA	once	TRBJ1-1	CAWSVRLGGEAFF	TGTGCCTGGAGTGTACGGTTGGGGGGTGAAGCTTTCTTT
TRBV5-1	TRBD2	NA	TRBJ2-2	CASSRQTSGTGELFF	TGCGCCAGCAGCAGACAGACTAGCGGCACCGGGGAGCTGTTTTTT